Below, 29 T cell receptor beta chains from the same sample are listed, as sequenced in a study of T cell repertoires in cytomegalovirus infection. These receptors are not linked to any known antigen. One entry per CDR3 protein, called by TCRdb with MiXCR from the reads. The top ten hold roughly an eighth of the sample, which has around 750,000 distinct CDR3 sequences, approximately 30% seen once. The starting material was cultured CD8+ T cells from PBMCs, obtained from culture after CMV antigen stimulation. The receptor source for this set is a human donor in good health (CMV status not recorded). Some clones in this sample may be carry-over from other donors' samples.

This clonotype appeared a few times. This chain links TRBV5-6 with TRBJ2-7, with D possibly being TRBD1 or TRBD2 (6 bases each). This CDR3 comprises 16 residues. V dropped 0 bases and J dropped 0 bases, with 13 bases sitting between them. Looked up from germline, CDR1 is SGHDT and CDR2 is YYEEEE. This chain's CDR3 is CASSLARGALSYEQYF. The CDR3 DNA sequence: TGTGCCAGCAGCTTGGCAAGGGGGGCCCTCTCCTACGAGCAGTACTTC.

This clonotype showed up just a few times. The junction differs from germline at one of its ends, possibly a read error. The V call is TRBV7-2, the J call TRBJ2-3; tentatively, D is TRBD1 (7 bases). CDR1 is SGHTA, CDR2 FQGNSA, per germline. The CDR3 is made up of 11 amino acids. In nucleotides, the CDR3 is TGTGCCAGCAGCTTCGGCAGGGGGGATTTTTTT. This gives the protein CASSFGRGDFF.

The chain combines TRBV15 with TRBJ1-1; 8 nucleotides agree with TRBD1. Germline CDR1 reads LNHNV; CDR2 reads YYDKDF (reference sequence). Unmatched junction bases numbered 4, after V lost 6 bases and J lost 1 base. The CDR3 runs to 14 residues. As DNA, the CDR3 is TGTGCCACCAGGCGGACAGGGACGAACACTGAAGCTTTCTTT. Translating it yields CATRRTGTNTEAFF.

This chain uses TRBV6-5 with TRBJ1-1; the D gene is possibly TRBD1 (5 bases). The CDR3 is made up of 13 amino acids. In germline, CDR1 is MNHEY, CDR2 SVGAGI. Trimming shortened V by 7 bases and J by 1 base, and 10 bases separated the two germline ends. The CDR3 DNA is TGTGCCAGCACACAGGTGCCGAACACTGAAGCTTTCTTT. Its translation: CASTQVPNTEAFF.

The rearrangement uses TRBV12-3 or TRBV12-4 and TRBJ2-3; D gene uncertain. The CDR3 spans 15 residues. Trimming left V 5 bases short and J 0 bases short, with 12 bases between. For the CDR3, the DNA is TGTGCCAGCAGTCCCCCCTCCCTTAGCACAGATACGCAGTATTTT. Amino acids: CASSPPSLSTDTQYF.

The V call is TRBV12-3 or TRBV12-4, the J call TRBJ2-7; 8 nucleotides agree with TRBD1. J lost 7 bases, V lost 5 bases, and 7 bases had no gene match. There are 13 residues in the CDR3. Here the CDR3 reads CASSQTGAGEQYF. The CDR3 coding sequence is TGTGCCAGCAGTCAGACAGGGGCCGGGGAGCAGTACTTC.

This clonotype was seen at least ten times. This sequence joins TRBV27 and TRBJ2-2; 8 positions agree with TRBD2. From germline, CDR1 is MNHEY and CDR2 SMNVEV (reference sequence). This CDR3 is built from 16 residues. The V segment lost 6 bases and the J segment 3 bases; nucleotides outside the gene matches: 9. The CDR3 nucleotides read TGTGCCAGCAGGGGGTGGCGGGGGGCGCACACCGGGGAGCTGTTTTTT. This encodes CASRGWRGAHTGELFF.

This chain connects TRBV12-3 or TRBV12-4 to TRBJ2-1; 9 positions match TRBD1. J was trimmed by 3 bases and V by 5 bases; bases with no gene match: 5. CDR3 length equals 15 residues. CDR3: CASSPRDRDYNEQFF. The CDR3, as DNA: TGTGCCAGCAGTCCCCGGGACAGGGACTACAATGAGCAGTTCTTC.

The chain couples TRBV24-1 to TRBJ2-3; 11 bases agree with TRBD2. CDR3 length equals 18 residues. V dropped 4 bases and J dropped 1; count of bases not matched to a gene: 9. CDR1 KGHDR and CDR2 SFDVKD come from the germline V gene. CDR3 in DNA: TGTGCCACCAGTGACTCCGGGACTAGCGGCCTTGGCACAGATACGCAGTATTTT. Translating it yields CATSDSGTSGLGTDTQYF.

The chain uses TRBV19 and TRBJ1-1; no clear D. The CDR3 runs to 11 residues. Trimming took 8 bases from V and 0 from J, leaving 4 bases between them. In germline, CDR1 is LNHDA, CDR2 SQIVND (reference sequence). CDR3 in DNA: TGTGCCAGTGTTTTGAACACTGAAGCTTTCTTT. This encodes CASVLNTEAFF. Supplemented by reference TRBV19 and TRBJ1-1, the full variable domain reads DGGITQSPKYLFRKEGQNVTLSCEQNLNHDAMYWYRQDPGQGLRLIYYSQIVNDFQKGDIAEGYSVSREKKESFPLTVTSAQKNPTAFYLCASVLNTEAFFGQGTRLTVV.

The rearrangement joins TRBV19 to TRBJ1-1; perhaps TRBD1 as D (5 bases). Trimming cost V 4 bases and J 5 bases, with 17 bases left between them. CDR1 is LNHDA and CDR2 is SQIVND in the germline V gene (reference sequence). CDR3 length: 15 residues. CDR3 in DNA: TGTGCCAGTAGTAAGTCGGGGCAGATCAGGACTGAAGCTTTCTTT. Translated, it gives CASSKSGQIRTEAFF.

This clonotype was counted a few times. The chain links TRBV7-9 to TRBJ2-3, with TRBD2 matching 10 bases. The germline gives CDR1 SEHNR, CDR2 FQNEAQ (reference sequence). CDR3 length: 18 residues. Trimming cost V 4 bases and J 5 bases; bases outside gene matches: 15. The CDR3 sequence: CASSSRWLAGGRIDTQYF. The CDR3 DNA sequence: TGTGCCAGCAGCTCGAGGTGGTTAGCGGGGGGACGGATAGATACGCAGTATTTT.

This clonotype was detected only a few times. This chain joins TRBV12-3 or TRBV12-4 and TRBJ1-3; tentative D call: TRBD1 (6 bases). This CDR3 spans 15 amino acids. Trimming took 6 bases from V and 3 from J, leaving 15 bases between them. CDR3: CASSPRGASGNTIYF. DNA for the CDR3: TGTGCCAGCAGCCCTCGGGGGGCGAGTGGAAACACCATATATTTT.

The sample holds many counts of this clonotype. CDR3 region: CASSMTGAIRRNQPQHF. The CDR3 nucleotides read TGTGCCAGTAGTATGACAGGGGCCATTCGACGCAATCAGCCCCAGCATTTT. The rearrangement links TRBV19 to TRBJ1-5, with TRBD1 identical over 8 bases. Germline-derived CDR1 and CDR2 are LNHDA and SQIVND (reference sequence). Germline trimming cut 3 bases from V and 2 bases from J; bases unmatched to any gene: 9. The CDR3 has 17 amino acids.

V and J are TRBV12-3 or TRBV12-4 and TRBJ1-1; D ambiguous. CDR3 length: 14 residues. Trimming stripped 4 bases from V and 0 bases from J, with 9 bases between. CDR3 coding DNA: TGTGCCAGCAGTTCAGCTGGGGTGAACACTGAAGCTTTCTTT. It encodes CASSSAGVNTEAFF.

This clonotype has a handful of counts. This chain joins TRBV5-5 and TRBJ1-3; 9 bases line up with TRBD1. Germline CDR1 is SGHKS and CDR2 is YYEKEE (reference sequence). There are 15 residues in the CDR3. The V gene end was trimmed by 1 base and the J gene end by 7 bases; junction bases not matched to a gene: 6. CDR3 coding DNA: TGTGCCAGCAGCTTGAGAGAGGGGACAGGGAACACCATATATTTT. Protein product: CASSLREGTGNTIYF. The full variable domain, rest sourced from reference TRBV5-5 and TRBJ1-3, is DAGVTQSPTHLIKTRGQQVTLRCSPISGHKSVSWYQQVLGQGPQFIFQYYEKEERGRGNFPDRFSARQFPNYSSELNVNALLLGDSALYLCASSLREGTGNTIYFGEGSWLTVV.

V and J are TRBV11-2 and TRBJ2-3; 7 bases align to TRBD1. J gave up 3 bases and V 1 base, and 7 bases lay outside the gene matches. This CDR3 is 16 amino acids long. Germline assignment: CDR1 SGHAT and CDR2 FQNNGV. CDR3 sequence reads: CASSLGPDRPTDTQYF. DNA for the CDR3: TGTGCCAGCAGCTTAGGACCGGACAGGCCTACAGATACGCAGTATTTT.

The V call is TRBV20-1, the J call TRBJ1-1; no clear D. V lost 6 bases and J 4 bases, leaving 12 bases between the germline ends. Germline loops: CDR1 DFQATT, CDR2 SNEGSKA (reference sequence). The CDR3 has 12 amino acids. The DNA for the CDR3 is TGCAGTGCGGCAGAGGGCGGCACTGAAGCTTTCTTT. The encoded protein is CSAAEGGTEAFF.

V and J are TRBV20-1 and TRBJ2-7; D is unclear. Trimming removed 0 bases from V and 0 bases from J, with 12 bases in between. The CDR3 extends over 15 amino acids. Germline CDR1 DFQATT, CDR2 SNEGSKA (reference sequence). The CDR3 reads CSARDDPVGSYEQYF. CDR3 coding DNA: TGCAGTGCTAGAGACGACCCGGTCGGCTCCTACGAGCAGTACTTC.

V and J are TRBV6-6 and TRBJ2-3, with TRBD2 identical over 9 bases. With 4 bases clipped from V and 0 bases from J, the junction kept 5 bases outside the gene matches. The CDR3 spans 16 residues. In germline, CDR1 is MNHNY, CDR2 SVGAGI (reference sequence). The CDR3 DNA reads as TGTGCCAGCAGTTGGGCTAGCGGGGATAGCACAGATACGCAGTATTTT. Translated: CASSWASGDSTDTQYF.

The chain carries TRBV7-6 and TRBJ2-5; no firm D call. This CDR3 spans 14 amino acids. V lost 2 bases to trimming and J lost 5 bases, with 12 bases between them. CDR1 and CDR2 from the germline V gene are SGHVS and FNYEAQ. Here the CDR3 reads CASSLLYRRETQYF. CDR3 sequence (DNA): TGTGCCAGCAGCTTACTGTATCGAAGGGAGACCCAGTACTTC.

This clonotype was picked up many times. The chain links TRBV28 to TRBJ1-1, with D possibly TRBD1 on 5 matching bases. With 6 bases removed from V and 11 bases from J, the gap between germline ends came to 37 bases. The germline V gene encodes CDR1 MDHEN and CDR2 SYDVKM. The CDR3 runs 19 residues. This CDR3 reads CASSFPSPYSIGTQVRAFF. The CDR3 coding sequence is TGTGCCAGCAGCTTCCCCTCCCCTTACAGTATCGGGACCCAAGTGAGGGCTTTCTTT. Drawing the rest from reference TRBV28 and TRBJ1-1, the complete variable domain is DVKVTQSSRYLVKRTGEKVFLECVQDMDHENMFWYRQDPGLGLRLIYFSYDVKMKEKGDIPEGYSVSREKKERFSLILESASTNQTSMYLCASSFPSPYSIGTQVRAFFGQGTRLTVV.

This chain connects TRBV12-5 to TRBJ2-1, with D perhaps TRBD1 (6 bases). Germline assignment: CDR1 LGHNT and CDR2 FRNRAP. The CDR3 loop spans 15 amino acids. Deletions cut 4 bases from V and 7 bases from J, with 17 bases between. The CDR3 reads CASGSQGLSPNEQFF. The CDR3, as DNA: TGTGCTAGTGGTTCCCAGGGGTTATCTCCAAATGAGCAGTTCTTC.

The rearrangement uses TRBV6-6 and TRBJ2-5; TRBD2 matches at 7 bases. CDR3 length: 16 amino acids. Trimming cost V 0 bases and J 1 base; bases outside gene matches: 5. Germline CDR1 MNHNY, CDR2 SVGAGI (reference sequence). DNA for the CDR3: TGTGCCAGCAGTTACTCGAAGCTAGCGGTCCAAGAGACCCAGTACTTC. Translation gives CASSYSKLAVQETQYF.

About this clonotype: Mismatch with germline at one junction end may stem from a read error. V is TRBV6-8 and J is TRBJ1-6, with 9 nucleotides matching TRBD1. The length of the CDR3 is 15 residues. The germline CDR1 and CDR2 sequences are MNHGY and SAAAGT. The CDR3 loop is CASSYRDRVGSPLRF. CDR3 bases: TGTGCCAGCAGTTACCGGGACAGGGTCGGTTCACCCCTCCGCTTT.

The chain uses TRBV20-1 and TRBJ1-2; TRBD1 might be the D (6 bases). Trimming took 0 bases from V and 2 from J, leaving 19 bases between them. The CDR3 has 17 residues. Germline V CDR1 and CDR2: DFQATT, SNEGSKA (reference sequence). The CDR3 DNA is TGCAGTGCTAGAGATCTCACAGGGCCCATGGACAACTATGGCTACACCTTC. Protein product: CSARDLTGPMDNYGYTF.

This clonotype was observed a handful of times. The CDR3 region is CASSVARTSGDGDEQFF. The CDR3 region has the DNA TGTGCCAGCAGCGTAGCTCGGACTAGCGGGGACGGCGATGAGCAGTTCTTC. The V gene is TRBV9, the J gene TRBJ2-1; 12 bases are shared with TRBD2. The V and J ends lost 0 bases and 8 bases, in that order; junction bases with no gene match: 9. In germline, CDR1 is SGDLS, CDR2 YYNGEE. The CDR3 spans 17 residues.

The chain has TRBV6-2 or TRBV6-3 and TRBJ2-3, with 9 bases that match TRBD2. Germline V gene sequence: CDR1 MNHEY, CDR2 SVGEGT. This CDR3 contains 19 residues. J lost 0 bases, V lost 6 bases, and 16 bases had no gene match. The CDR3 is CASRASYRLAGASTDTQYF. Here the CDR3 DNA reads TGTGCCAGCAGGGCATCATACAGGTTAGCGGGGGCCAGCACAGATACGCAGTATTTT.

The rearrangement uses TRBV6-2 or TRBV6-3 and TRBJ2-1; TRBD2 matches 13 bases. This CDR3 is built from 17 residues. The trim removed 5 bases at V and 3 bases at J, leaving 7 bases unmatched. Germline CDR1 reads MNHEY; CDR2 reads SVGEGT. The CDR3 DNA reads TGTGCCAGCAGTCTCACTAGCGGGGGGGCCGTCTACAATGAGCAGTTCTTC. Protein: CASSLTSGGAVYNEQFF.